The sequence of this T cell receptor beta chain was determined in a study of blood T cell repertoires in COVID-19. Turning to the study itself: Nucleic acid was either cDNA or gDNA, and it came from T cells, B-cell-depleted T cells, or PBMCs.

Original analysis: The assay estimated nucleated cells by amplifying reference gene primers. TCRdb keeps only in-frame clones here, not all; method: immunoSEQ multiplex PCR. The V and J calls and clone size come from that table; D and trimming were worked out from the DNA. In the table there are under 200,000 clones, approximately 86% of which are singletons. The CDR3 is 13 amino acids. Germline V gene sequence: CDR1 SQVTM, CDR2 ANQGSEA. Trimming at V came to 6 bases and at J to 2 bases, leaving 7 bases not matched to a gene. This clone was picked up one time. Sample: peripheral blood. The receptor was derived from a woman of 80 years or more in a cohort sampled during active or convalescent COVID-19. This chain joins TRBV29-1 and TRBJ2-7; 7 positions match TRBD1. The CDR3 reads CSVGDRAPYEQYF. Here the CDR3 DNA reads TGCAGCGTCGGCGACAGGGCCCCCTACGAGCAGTACTTC.